This T cell receptor beta chain was retrieved from a study of blood T cells in healthy people across ages. At the level of the study: There was about one barcoded beta molecule captured by template switching per two T cells.

V shed 0 bases, J shed 4 bases, and the junction held 9 bases outside the gene matches. The CDR3 consists of 17 residues. Per the germline V gene, CDR1 is LGHNA and CDR2 is YSLEER. Together with a sample-barcoded 5' primer, a J-beta primer mix was included in a second PCR lasting about 6 to 11 cycles. One entry per CDR3 protein results from TCRdb running MiXCR on the 5' RACE reads. Counted here are 1.2 million to 1.5 million distinct CDR3 sequences, roughly 60% occurring once; the ten biggest clones make up 6.7%. The clonotype originates from a man aged 18 to 29 in good health. The specimen sequenced was blood. This chain connects TRBV4-3 to TRBJ2-3; the match to TRBD2 covers 8 bases. The CDR3 DNA sequence: TGCGCCAGCAGCCAAGATTCCGGGACTAGGGGACCAGATACGCAGTATTTT. Protein sequence: CASSQDSGTRGPDTQYF.